The clone carrying this T cell receptor (beta chain) was counted at least ten times. The antigen is unknown. Sequencing ends 3 residues short of the CDR3 end; the germline J gene provides the rest. This sample stems from a study of T cell clonality in common variable immunodeficiency. Study-wide findings and caveats: Fewer TCRbeta clones were shared among CVID subjects than controls. Links between repertoire features and CVID complications were heterogeneity-limited. CVID subjects had higher TCRbeta clonality than healthy controls, most marked in about a third.

Libraries were prepared by immunoSEQ multiplex PCR; TCRdb keeps only in-frame clonotypes and omits some of them. The repertoire has approximately 60,000 clones, none seen only once; the ten largest take about 0.9%. The CDR3 runs 15 residues. With 5 bases clipped from V and 9 bases from J, the junction kept 12 bases outside the gene matches. This chain joins TRBV12-3 or TRBV12-4 and TRBJ2-1; 8 bases fit TRBD2. The specimen was peripheral blood mononuclear cells. This TCR derives from a person aged 18 to 75 in good health. The sequenced part of the CDR3 DNA is TGTGCCAGCAGTCTGATTAGCGGGATCCTTAGTGAG. It is translated as CASSLISGILSE. The entire CDR3 reads CASSLISGILSEQFF.